What follows describes a single T cell receptor beta chain. TCRdb recomputed calls from the reads with MiXCR, one row per CDR3 protein. The sample gives approximately 500,000 distinct CDR3 sequences, about 11% of which show up once; roughly a tenth is in the top ten. The data belong to a study of T cell repertoires in cytomegalovirus infection. Germline trimming cut 1 base from V and 3 bases from J; bases unmatched to any gene: 7. The length of the CDR3 is 17 residues. Germline CDR1 DFQATT, CDR2 SNEGSKA (reference sequence). The clonotype was recovered from a human donor in good health (CMV status not recorded). Some clones in this sample may be carry-over from other donors' samples. The sequenced sample consisted of PBMCs. The chain uses TRBV20-1 and TRBJ2-2, with 11 positions matching TRBD2. The CDR3 protein is CSARVLAGGPDTGELFF. CDR3 sequence (DNA): TGCAGTGCTAGAGTTTTAGCGGGGGGGCCTGACACCGGGGAGCTGTTTTTT.